This T cell receptor (beta chain) is from a study of breast tumors, draining lymph nodes, adjacent tissues. Whole-study findings and limits: That most tumor T cells come from lymph nodes remained unproven. Luminal-like breast cancer showed significantly greater tumor-nontumor repertoire similarity than basal-like breast cancer did. Data fit most tumor T cells coming from lymph node, expanding in tumor.

Germline CDR1 and CDR2: SQVTM and ANQGSEA. V gave up 4 bases and J gave up 5 bases, with 8 bases separating them. The length of the CDR3 is 12 residues. As to this clonotype: Its antigen is as yet unknown.

The lymph nodes were axillary draining lymph nodes from breast cancer patients. In TCRdb, the multiplex PCR reads were re-called with MiXCR into one record per CDR3 protein. The sample contains around 170,000 distinct CDR3 sequences, roughly 30% of which appear only once. The TCR originated in a female donor with breast cancer. Some clones in this sample may be carry-over from other donors' samples. The chain is built from TRBV29-1 and TRBJ2-2; either TRBD1 or TRBD2 may fit D (5 bases each). The sample taken for sequencing was axillary lymph node tissue. The CDR3 spells CSVVGETGELFF. CDR3 in DNA: TGCAGCGTTGTAGGGGAGACCGGGGAGCTGTTTTTT.